These 5 T cell receptor beta chains were all obtained from the same sample, sequenced in a study of regulatory T cells in long-lasting Graves disease (dated by TCRdb to about 2021). Receptor libraries were prepared by multiplex PCR. The sequencer was an Illumina HiSeq 4000. TCR beta libraries were built with iRepertoire HTBI primers and Arm-PCR amplification of CDR3 regions. TCRdb reanalyzed the raw reads on its own, using fastp at Q25 for trimming and MiXCR for clone calling, and kept in-frame beta chains. A single entry per CDR3 protein holds the most common genes and DNA from its merged rows. The table for this sample lists approximately 270,000 distinct CDR3 sequences; around 18% of them were counted only once. The ten biggest clones cover 11% to 15% of the sample. Explained via the paper, the time point label denotes: newly diagnosed GD, antithyroid drugs for less than 3 months. For both TCR sequencing and RNA sequencing, RNA was extracted from PBMCs using TRIzol.

These same records also appear under a second study, on T cells in Graves' hyperthyroidism and ophthalmopathy.

Here the sequenced sample was peripheral blood mononuclear cells (PBMCs), taken at new diagnosis, from a patient treated with antithyroid drugs. These receptors were collected from a woman in her twenties or thirties with Graves disease. Donor details come from another sample of the same person, matched by shared clones.

This clonotype was counted many times. The rearrangement links TRBV15 to TRBJ2-5; D call uncertain. Germline-derived CDR1 and CDR2 are LNHNV and YYDKDF (reference sequence). With 1 base removed from V and 5 bases from J, the gap between germline ends came to 11 bases. This CDR3 region has 14 residues. CDR3 protein: CATSRAAARETQYF. As DNA, the CDR3 is TGTGCCACCAGCAGAGCGGCGGCTCGGGAGACCCAGTACTTC.

In its sample, this clonotype was seen many times. The J gene is TRBJ2-3, the V gene TRBV12-3 or TRBV12-4; TRBD2 matches 9 bases. This CDR3 has 15 amino acids. V lost 6 bases, J lost 1 base, and 5 bases stayed unmatched. This CDR3 is CASRIAGVRTDTQYF. CDR3 sequence (DNA): TGTGCCAGCAGGATAGCGGGGGTTCGCACAGATACGCAGTATTTT.

The gene calls are TRBV7-2 and TRBJ2-1, with a weak D call TRBD2 (5 bases). Germline CDR1 is SGHTA and CDR2 is FQGNSA. V was pared by 1 base and J by 9 bases, with 10 bases between. The CDR3 is 13 amino acids. CDR3 nucleotides: TGTGCCAGCAGCTTAGGCGGCGGGCGTGAGCAGTTCTTC. Encoded protein: CASSLGGGREQFF.

On this clonotype: At one of its ends the junction is not consistent with the germline gene, which may arise from a read error. The rearrangement uses TRBV7-2 and TRBJ1-2; 8 nucleotides agree with TRBD1. Per the germline V gene, CDR1 is SGHTA and CDR2 is FQGNSA. This CDR3 is 14 amino acids long. The CDR3 is CANSLDRQGAGYTF. CDR3 bases: TGTGCCAACAGCTTAGATCGGCAGGGGGCCGGCTACACCTTC. Complete variable domain (other parts from reference TRBV7-2 and TRBJ1-2): GAGVSQSPSNKVTEKGKDVELRCDPISGHTALYWYRQSLGQGLEFLIYFQGNSAPDKSGLPSDRFSAERTGGSVSTLTIQRTQQEDSAVYLCANSLDRQGAGYTFGSGTRLTVV.

Comment on this clonotype: This could be a read error, since a much larger clone is one nucleotide away. This chain joins TRBV20-1 and TRBJ2-5; 9 bases agree with TRBD2. The CDR3 length is 15 residues. CDR1 and CDR2 (germline): DFQATT, SNEGSKA (reference sequence). V shed 5 bases and J 6 bases; nucleotides not matched to a gene: 13. CDR3 amino acids: CSAASGGTSLQTQYF. The CDR3 DNA reads as TGCAGTGCTGCAAGCGGGGGGACTAGCTTACAGACCCAGTACTTC.